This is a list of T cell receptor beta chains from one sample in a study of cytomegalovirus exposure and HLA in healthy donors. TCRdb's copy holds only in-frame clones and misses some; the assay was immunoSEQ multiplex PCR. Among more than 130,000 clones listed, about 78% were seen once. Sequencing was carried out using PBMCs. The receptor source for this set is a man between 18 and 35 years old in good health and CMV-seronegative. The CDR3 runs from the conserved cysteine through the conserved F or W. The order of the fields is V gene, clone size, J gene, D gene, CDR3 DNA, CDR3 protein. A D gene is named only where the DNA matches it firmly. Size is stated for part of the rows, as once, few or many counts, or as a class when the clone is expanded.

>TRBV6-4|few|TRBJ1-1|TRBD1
TGTGCCAGCAGGCCGAATAGGGGGCTGGTGAACACTGAAGCTTTCTTT
CASRPNRGLVNTEAFF
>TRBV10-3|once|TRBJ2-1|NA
TGTGCCATCAGTACGTCAACGACAGGTGTTGAGCAGTTCTTC
CAISTSTTGVEQFF
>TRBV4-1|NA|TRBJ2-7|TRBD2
TGCGCCAGCAGCCCCGGGACTAGCGGGACCGAGCAGTACTTC
CASSPGTSGTEQYF
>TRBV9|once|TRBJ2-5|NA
TGTGCCAGCAGCGTAGACGGGATGGAGCGAGAGACCCAGTACTTC
CASSVDGMERETQYF
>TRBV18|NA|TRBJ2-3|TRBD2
TGTGCCAGCTCACCACCGCTAGCGGGAGGCGATACGCAGTATTTT
CASSPPLAGGDTQYF
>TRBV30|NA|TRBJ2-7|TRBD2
TGTGCCTGGAGTACGGGCGGGGGGGCAGAGCAGTACTTC
CAWSTGGGAEQYF
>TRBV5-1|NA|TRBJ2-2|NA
TGCGCCACTACAGGACAGAACACCGGGGAGCTGTTTTTT
CATTGQNTGELFF
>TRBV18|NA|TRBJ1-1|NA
TGTGCCAGCTCACCAAAGAGAGAGAGGGCTGAAGCTTTCTTT
CASSPKRERAEAFF
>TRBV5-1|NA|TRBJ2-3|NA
TGCGCCAGCAGCGCCGGTGGCCGTAGCATAACAGATACGCAGTATTTT
CASSAGGRSITDTQYF
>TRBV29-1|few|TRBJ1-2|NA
TGCAGCGTTGGAGGGTCCGCTAGCGATGGCTACACCTTC
CSVGGSASDGYTF
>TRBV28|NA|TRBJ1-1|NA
TGTGCCAGCAGTTTAGGGGGGGGCCCTGAAGCTTTCTTT
CASSLGGGPEAFF